The next 32 T cell receptor beta chains were all read from a single sample in a study of blood T cell repertoires in COVID-19. Produced via immunoSEQ multiplex PCR; TCRdb's table is partial and in-frame only. Of 130,000 or so clones listed, just under 80% are singletons. Source material: peripheral blood. The receptors come from a man aged 55 to 70 with active or convalescent COVID-19.

The V and J genes are TRBV19 and TRBJ2-1; D perhaps matches TRBD2 (8 bases). The CDR3 runs 13 residues. Germline V gives CDR1 LNHDA, CDR2 SQIVND (reference sequence). V was trimmed by 4 bases and J by 15 bases, leaving 19 bases between them. CDR3 nucleotide sequence: TGTGCCAGTAGTAATCCCGGGAGGGGGCTGTCGTTCTTC. Its protein product is CASSNPGRGLSFF.

V gene TRBV7-9 combines with J gene TRBJ2-1; D is perhaps TRBD1 (6 bases). CDR3 length: 16 amino acids. The V gene lost 5 bases and the J gene lost 10 bases, with 24 bases spanning the gap. Germline V CDR1 and CDR2: SEHNR, FQNEAQ (reference sequence). This CDR3 is CASSPTLKQGSSEQFF. For the CDR3, the DNA is TGTGCCAGCAGCCCCACTCTCAAACAGGGTTCATCGGAGCAGTTCTTC.

CDR3 nucleotides: TGCGCCAGCAGCTTGGAACGGCGACAGATGGGGAACATTCAGTACTTC. Translating gives CASSLERRQMGNIQYF. V gene TRBV5-1 combines with J gene TRBJ2-4; tentatively, D is TRBD1 (5 bases). Germline V gene data show CDR1 as SGHRS and CDR2 as YFSETQ. The germline V and J ends were trimmed by 0 bases and 7 bases, with 17 bases remaining between them. The CDR3 is made up of 16 amino acids.

The V call is TRBV7-2, the J call TRBJ2-7; perhaps TRBD1 as D (5 bases). Trimming shortened V by 1 base and J by 2 bases, and 9 bases separated the two germline ends. CDR1 is SGHTA, CDR2 FQGNSA, per germline. CDR3 size: 14 residues. The CDR3 sequence: CASSLGLGPYEQYF. The CDR3 DNA is TGTGCCAGCAGCTTAGGCTTGGGGCCCTACGAGCAGTACTTC.

J is TRBJ2-2 and V is TRBV7-3, with 12 bases aligning to TRBD2. The CDR3 has 18 amino acids. Germline lookup yields CDR1 SGHTA and CDR2 FQGTGA. The junction had 7 bases not matched to a gene; V was cut back by 1 base and J by 4 bases. The CDR3 here is CASSLRLAGDSGTGELFF. The DNA for the CDR3 is TGTGCCAGCAGCTTAAGACTAGCGGGAGACTCGGGCACCGGGGAGCTGTTTTTT.

The V and J genes are TRBV7-9 and TRBJ2-7; D is perhaps TRBD2 (7 bases). Deletions cut 5 bases from V and 3 bases from J, with 17 bases between. Germline CDR1 and CDR2: SEHNR and FQNEAQ (reference sequence). CDR3 length: 15 amino acids. CDR3 region: CASSPPGGHFYEQYF. The CDR3, as DNA: TGTGCCAGCAGCCCTCCCGGGGGGCACTTCTACGAGCAGTACTTC.

The chain links TRBV7-2 to TRBJ2-2; TRBD1 matches 9 bases. The trim removed 6 bases at V and 4 bases at J, leaving 6 bases unmatched. This CDR3 spans 15 amino acids. Germline V CDR1 and CDR2: SGHTA, FQGNSA. CDR3 sequence: CASSWTGAVTGELFF. As DNA, the CDR3 is TGTGCCAGCAGTTGGACAGGGGCCGTCACCGGGGAGCTGTTTTTT.

J is TRBJ2-3 and V is TRBV5-8; TRBD2 is a possible D gene (5 bases). CDR3 length: 11 amino acids. Looked up from germline, CDR1 is SGHTS and CDR2 is YDEGEE. Deletions cut 2 bases from V and 10 bases from J, with 8 bases between. CDR3 sequence (DNA): TGTGCCAGCAGCTTCGGAGGCGCGCAGTATTTT. Its translation: CASSFGGAQYF.

This clone was observed a few times. V usage is TRBV5-1 and J usage is TRBJ2-2; D remains unclear. The length of the CDR3 is 15 residues. V lost 0 bases and J lost 1, with 7 bases in between. Per the germline V gene, CDR1 is SGHRS and CDR2 is YFSETQ. The CDR3 nucleotides are TGCGCCAGCAGCTTGGAAAATCGGAACACCGGGGAGCTGTTTTTT. Its protein is CASSLENRNTGELFF.

This clone was counted a single time. The chain is built from TRBV19 and TRBJ1-6; 9 bases are a match to TRBD1. From germline, CDR1 is LNHDA and CDR2 SQIVND (reference sequence). The CDR3 is made up of 14 amino acids. Losses at the gene ends were 5 bases for V and 7 bases for J; bases not matched to a gene: 3. The chain's CDR3 is CASSVGTGNSPLHF. The CDR3 coding sequence is TGTGCCAGTAGTGTCGGGACAGGGAATTCACCCCTCCACTTT.

This clone has more than one count but fewer than ten. The chain recombines TRBV5-1 with TRBJ2-2; 7 bases line up with TRBD2. CDR1 and CDR2 from the germline V gene are SGHRS and YFSETQ. The CDR3 spans 14 residues. Unmatched junction bases numbered 4, after V lost 5 bases and J lost 3 bases. This CDR3 reads CASRLADYTGELFF. The CDR3, as DNA: TGCGCCAGCAGGCTAGCGGATTACACCGGGGAGCTGTTTTTT.

The chain links TRBV7-3 to TRBJ2-5; D may be TRBD2 (7 bases). Trimming stripped 3 bases from V and 5 bases from J, with 10 bases between. The CDR3 loop spans 13 amino acids. Germline V CDR1 and CDR2: SGHTA, FQGTGA. The CDR3 region is CASSLGGPETQYF. The CDR3 nucleotides are TGTGCCAGCAGCTTGGGGGGGCCCGAGACCCAGTACTTC. Drawing the rest from reference TRBV7-3 and TRBJ2-5, the complete variable domain is GAGVSQTPSNKVTEKGKYVELRCDPISGHTALYWYRQSLGQGPEFLIYFQGTGAADDSGLPNDRFFAVRPEGSVSTLKIQRTERGDSAVYLCASSLGGPETQYFGPGTRLLVL.

The chain carries TRBV5-4 and TRBJ2-7; 9 nucleotides match TRBD2. Per germline, CDR1 SGHNT and CDR2 YYREEE (reference sequence). With 4 bases clipped from V and 6 bases from J, the junction kept 8 bases outside the gene matches. The CDR3 loop spans 14 amino acids. The CDR3 nucleotides read TGTGCCAGCAGCGCCCCGGGACTAGCCCTCGAGCAGTACTTC. It translates to CASSAPGLALEQYF.

With regard to this clone: Sequence at one end of the junction differs from germline and may be a read error. The chain is built from TRBV7-3 and TRBJ2-1, with 10 bases identical to TRBD2. The V gene's germline CDR1 is SGHTA and CDR2 FQGTGA. The CDR3 covers 12 residues. This CDR3 is CASSLRGTSVIF. CDR3 in DNA: TGTGCCAGCAGCTTAAGGGGGACTAGCGTGATCTTC.

The chain recombines TRBV28 with TRBJ1-1; 7 bases align to TRBD1. V dropped 4 bases and J dropped 0; count of bases not matched to a gene: 2. The length of the CDR3 is 14 residues. Germline V gene sequence: CDR1 MDHEN, CDR2 SYDVKM. The CDR3 sequence: CASSWTGMNTEAFF. The DNA for the CDR3 is TGTGCCAGCAGTTGGACAGGAATGAACACTGAAGCTTTCTTT.

The chain couples TRBV11-2 to TRBJ2-7; 8 bases are a match to TRBD2. The CDR3 extends over 17 amino acids. From germline, CDR1 is SGHAT and CDR2 FQNNGV. With V trimmed by 3 bases and J by 3 bases, 13 bases remained unmatched. The CDR3 coding sequence is TGTGCCAGCAGCTTCGGAAGTAGCGGGGCCTCCATCTACGAGCAGTACTTC. Protein sequence: CASSFGSSGASIYEQYF. Looking up the rest from reference TRBV11-2 and TRBJ2-7 gives the full variable domain: EAGVAQSPRYKIIEKRQSVAFWCNPISGHATLYWYQQILGQGPKLLIQFQNNGVVDDSQLPKDRFSAERLKGVDSTLKIQPAKLEDSAVYLCASSFGSSGASIYEQYFGPGTRLTVT.

V usage is TRBV7-2 and J usage is TRBJ2-7; 9 bases are a match to TRBD2. Germline CDR1 reads SGHTA; CDR2 reads FQGNSA. J gave up 2 bases and V 5 bases, and 4 bases lay outside the gene matches. The CDR3 totals 14 residues. CDR3 sequence (DNA): TGTGCCAGCAGCGCTAGCGGGATCACCTACGAGCAGTACTTC. It encodes CASSASGITYEQYF.

The genes are TRBV5-1 and TRBJ1-1; 12 bases match TRBD1. The V and J ends lost 8 bases and 7 bases, in that order; junction bases with no gene match: 9. The CDR3 sequence is 14 residues long. The germline V gene has CDR1 SGHRS and CDR2 YFSETQ. As DNA, the CDR3 is TGCGCCAGTTCGGAAGGGACAGGGGGCGTTGAAGCTTTCTTT. Translated: CASSEGTGGVEAFF. The variable domain in full, with the rest retrieved from reference TRBV5-1 and TRBJ1-1, is KAGVTQTPRYLIKTRGQQVTLSCSPISGHRSVSWYQQTPGQGLQFLFEYFSETQRNKGNFPGRFSGRQFSNSRSEMNVSTLELGDSALYLCASSEGTGGVEAFFGQGTRLTVV.

The chain joins TRBV6-5 to TRBJ1-2, with TRBD1 identical over 8 bases. The germline CDR1 and CDR2 sequences are MNHEY and SVGAGI. The CDR3 extends over 14 amino acids. V lost 5 bases, J lost 2 bases, and 4 bases stayed unmatched. This chain's CDR3 is CASSLRTGNYGYTF. The DNA of the CDR3 is TGTGCCAGCAGTCTCCGGACAGGGAACTATGGCTACACCTTC.

This sequence joins TRBV12-5 and TRBJ2-5, with D possibly being TRBD1 (6 bases). Germline CDR1 LGHNT, CDR2 FRNRAP. Trimming removed 1 base at V and 4 bases at J, with 7 bases between. This CDR3 is built from 13 residues. The CDR3 nucleotides are TGTGCTAGTGGTTTGGAACAGGGAGAGACCCAGTACTTC. This codes for CASGLEQGETQYF.

V usage is TRBV4-3 and J usage is TRBJ2-7; perhaps TRBD1 as D (6 bases). Looked up from germline, CDR1 is LGHNA and CDR2 is YSLEER. Trimming cost V 0 bases and J 5 bases, with 14 bases left between them. The CDR3 spans 15 residues. CDR3 residues: CASSQDLRGRDEQYF. CDR3 DNA: TGCGCCAGCAGCCAAGATCTTAGGGGGAGAGACGAGCAGTACTTC.

V usage is TRBV7-2 and J usage is TRBJ1-1; tentative D call: TRBD1 (5 bases). V was cut by 2 bases and J by 5 bases, with 12 bases left in between. Germline CDR1 and CDR2: SGHTA and FQGNSA. CDR3 size: 14 residues. Here the CDR3 reads CASSLSDSRTEAFF. In nucleotides, the CDR3 is TGTGCCAGCAGCTTATCCGACAGTAGAACTGAAGCTTTCTTT.

This chain links TRBV7-3 with TRBJ2-1, with TRBD2 matching over 11 bases. Germline-derived CDR1 and CDR2 are SGHTA and FQGTGA. This CDR3 has 17 amino acids. V lost 5 bases, J lost 1 base, and 7 bases stayed unmatched. The CDR3, as DNA: TGTGCCAGCAGCGAGCATACTAGCGGGAGTTCCTACAATGAGCAGTTCTTC. This translates into CASSEHTSGSSYNEQFF.

The chain couples TRBV30 to TRBJ2-7; D remains unclear. Germline V lookup: CDR1 GTSNPN, CDR2 SVGIG (reference sequence). The V end was cut by 2 bases, the J end by 3 bases, with 11 bases between. CDR3 length equals 13 residues. This CDR3 is CAWSPGPIYEQYF. For the CDR3, the DNA is TGTGCCTGGAGTCCGGGTCCTATCTACGAGCAGTACTTC. Filled out from reference TRBV30 and TRBJ2-7, the complete variable domain reads SQTIHQWPATLVQPVGSPLSLECTVEGTSNPNLYWYRQAAGRGLQLLFYSVGIGQISSEVPQNLSASRPQDRQFILSSKKLLLSDSGFYLCAWSPGPIYEQYFGPGTRLTVT.

This clone was detected only once. This chain links TRBV28 with TRBJ2-1; 7 bases are shared with TRBD2. V was pared by 4 bases and J by 1 base, with 10 bases of the junction left unmatched. The CDR3 extends over 17 amino acids. Germline V CDR1 and CDR2: MDHEN, SYDVKM. The CDR3 coding sequence is TGTGCCAGCAGTTCCGTTCGGCTAGCGGCTTCCTACAATGAGCAGTTCTTC. Translated: CASSSVRLAASYNEQFF.

The rearrangement uses TRBV6-1 and TRBJ2-5; D is unresolved. The germline CDR1 and CDR2 sequences are MNHNS and SASEGT. The CDR3 length is 14 residues. V was pared by 0 bases and J by 4 bases, with 9 bases between. The CDR3 sequence: CASSEAHYRETQYF. The CDR3 region has the DNA TGTGCCAGCAGTGAAGCGCACTATAGAGAGACCCAGTACTTC.

J is TRBJ2-5 and V is TRBV3-1 (or the pseudogene TRBV3-2), with D possibly TRBD2 on 5 matching bases. The ends were cut back, 2 bases at V and 3 bases at J, with 16 bases in the middle. The germline V gene has CDR1 LGHDT and CDR2 YNNKEL (reference sequence). The CDR3 sequence is 16 residues long. The CDR3: CASSQRGAAWEETQYF. For the CDR3, the DNA is TGTGCCAGCAGCCAACGGGGAGCGGCCTGGGAAGAGACCCAGTACTTC.

The V call is TRBV2, the J call TRBJ1-2; D not certain. V was shortened by 6 bases and J by 14 bases, with 22 bases between the two germline ends. The CDR3 extends over 13 amino acids. CDR1 is SNHLY, CDR2 FYNNEI, per germline. Written as DNA, the CDR3 is TGTGCCAGCAGCCCCGGACTGAGATCTATGGGGACCTTC. This gives the protein CASSPGLRSMGTF. The entire variable domain, with the rest obtained from reference TRBV2 and TRBJ1-2, is as follows: EPEVTQTPSHQVTQMGQEVILRCVPISNHLYFYWYRQILGQKVEFLVSFYNNEISEKSEIFDDQFSVERPDGSNFTLKIRSTKLEDSAMYFCASSPGLRSMGTFGSGTRLTVV.

In its sample, this clone was seen once. The chain links TRBV6-1 to TRBJ1-2, with D perhaps TRBD1 (5 bases). The CDR3 sequence is 14 residues long. V was trimmed by 0 bases and J by 7 bases, leaving 12 bases between them. CDR1 is MNHNS, CDR2 SASEGT, per germline. The CDR3 reads CASSEASQGGGYTF. The CDR3 DNA follows: TGTGCCAGCAGTGAAGCATCCCAGGGCGGTGGCTACACCTTC.

This clone was seen a few times. V gene TRBV7-9 combines with J gene TRBJ2-5; tentative D call: TRBD1 (6 bases). The CDR3 consists of 14 residues. V shed 1 base and J shed 5 bases, with 11 bases lying between them. Germline assignment: CDR1 SEHNR and CDR2 FQNEAQ (reference sequence). The CDR3 is CASSLGGGYETQYF. CDR3 coding DNA: TGTGCCAGCAGCTTAGGAGGGGGATATGAGACCCAGTACTTC.

The chain couples TRBV18 to TRBJ1-6, with unresolved D. Per the germline V gene, CDR1 is KGHSH and CDR2 is LQKENI. The CDR3 length is 14 residues. The V and J ends lost 3 bases and 5 bases respectively, with 8 bases between them. CDR3 nucleotide sequence: TGTGCCAGCTCACCGGCCGGGGATAATTCACCCCTCCACTTT. Residues: CASSPAGDNSPLHF.

The table lists this clone with a few counts. This rearrangement joins TRBV12-3 or TRBV12-4 to TRBJ1-1; D not resolved. Trimming pared 3 bases from V and 1 base from J, leaving 6 bases between. This CDR3 region has 13 residues. For the CDR3, the DNA is TGTGCCAGCAGTTTCAAGAGGAACACTGAAGCTTTCTTT. This translates into CASSFKRNTEAFF.